Included here is one TCR beta chain sequence, with context. Germline loops: CDR1 SEHNR, CDR2 FQNEAQ (reference sequence). Trimming took 5 bases from V and 0 from J; bases not matched to a gene: 0. The CDR3 consists of 14 residues. The data derive from a study of identifying expanded T cells in peripheral blood. Generated by immunoSEQ multiplex PCR, the TCRdb table keeps only in-frame clones and is missing some. The profile covers 90,000 or so clones, with roughly 86% appearing a single time and around 5.2% taken by the ten largest. This chain connects TRBV7-9 to TRBJ1-5, with 8 nucleotides matching TRBD1. This receptor was identified in a person aged 18-70 years in good health. The specimen was blood. Written as DNA, the CDR3 is TGTGCCAGCAGCGGACAGGGTAGCAATCAGCCCCAGCATTTT. Encoded protein: CASSGQGSNQPQHF.